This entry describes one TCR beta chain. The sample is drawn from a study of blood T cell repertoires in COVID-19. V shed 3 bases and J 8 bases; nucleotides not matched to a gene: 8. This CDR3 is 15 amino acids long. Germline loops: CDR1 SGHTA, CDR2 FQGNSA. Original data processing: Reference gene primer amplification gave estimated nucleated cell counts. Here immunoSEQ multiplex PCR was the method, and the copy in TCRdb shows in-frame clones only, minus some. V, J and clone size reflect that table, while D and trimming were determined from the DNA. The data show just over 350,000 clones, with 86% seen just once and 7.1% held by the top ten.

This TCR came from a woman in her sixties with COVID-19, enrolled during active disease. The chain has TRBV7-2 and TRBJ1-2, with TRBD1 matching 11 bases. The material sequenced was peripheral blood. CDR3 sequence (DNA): TGTGCCAGCAGCTTTCCCGGACAGGGGGCGGGAGGCTACACCTTC. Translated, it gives CASSFPGQGAGGYTF.